The rows below give T cell receptor beta chains drawn from one sample of a study of shared clonotypes between healthy human individuals. The protocol was immunoSEQ multiplex PCR, while the TCRdb copy is restricted to in-frame clones and leaves out a portion. The table records about 610,000 clones, almost 97% of them present only once. Sequenced: naive CD4+ T cells sorted from blood. These receptor sequences come from a woman under 40 in good health. Each CDR3 is given with its conserved first and last residue. D genes are given only for firm matches. Rows give clone size only sometimes, using once, few, many, or a class for an expanded clone.

>TRBD1|TRBJ2-1|-|TRBV2
TGTGCCAGCAAGAGGACAAGGGGGCAATCCTACAATGAGCAGTTCTTC
CASKRTRGQSYNEQFF
>-|TRBJ2-7|-|TRBV5-5
TGTGCCAGCACCACGTTTGGGGATCCCTACGAGCAGTACTTC
CASTTFGDPYEQYF
>TRBD1|TRBJ1-4|-|TRBV18
TGTGCCAGCTCCTCGGGACAGGGAGATGAAAAACTGTTTTTT
CASSSGQGDEKLFF
>TRBD2|TRBJ2-1|-|TRBV25-1
TGTGCCAGCAGCACTCAGACAGGACTAGCCGGGTTAAATGAGCAGTTCTTC
CASSTQTGLAGLNEQFF
>-|TRBJ1-5|-|TRBV5-6
TGTGCCAGCAGCTTGGCGGCTCAAGGGCCCCAGCATTTT
CASSLAAQGPQHF
>TRBD2|TRBJ2-1|-|TRBV29-1
TGCAGCGTTGGGAGCGGGAGACGGAACAATGAGCAGTTCTTC
CSVGSGRRNNEQFF
>-|TRBJ2-3|once|TRBV19
TGTGCCAGTAAGCGGGGACAGGTTGGCACAGATACGCAGTATTTT
CASKRGQVGTDTQYF
>TRBD2|TRBJ2-2|-|TRBV29-1
TGCAGCGTTGGGTACACCGGGACTAGCGAGGTCGGGGAGCTGTTTTTT
CSVGYTGTSEVGELFF
>-|TRBJ1-3|once|TRBV5-4
TGTGCCAGCAGCTTCGGACAGAGCTCTGGAAACACCATATATTTT
CASSFGQSSGNTIYF
>TRBD2|TRBJ2-1|-|TRBV10-1
TGCGCCAGCAGTGAGGGCAGCGGGAGTATTGAGCAGTTCTTC
CASSEGSGSIEQFF
>-|TRBJ1-4|-|TRBV2
TGTGCCAGCAGTGAACCGGGTCCGGGGGAAAAACTGTTTTTT
CASSEPGPGEKLFF
>TRBD2|TRBJ2-5|-|TRBV10-1
TGCGCCAGCAGTGAGTCTACTAGCGGGAGCGGGCAAGAGACCCAGTACTTC
CASSESTSGSGQETQYF
>-|TRBJ1-3|once|TRBV10-2
TGCGCCAGCAGTGTAGGGGGCTCTGGAAACACCATATATTTT
CASSVGGSGNTIYF
>-|TRBJ1-2|-|TRBV5-4
TGTGCCAGCAGCTTGTTGTCAGGGACTCGTGACGGCTACACCTTC
CASSLLSGTRDGYTF
>-|TRBJ1-4|-|TRBV6-6
TGTGCCAGCAGTTACTCGTTTACGGCTACTAATGAAAAACTGTTTTTT
CASSYSFTATNEKLFF
>-|TRBJ1-1|-|TRBV29-1
TGCAGCGGCCTTCCACTCGGGGCTGAAGCTTTCTTT
CSGLPLGAEAFF
>TRBD2|TRBJ2-1|once|TRBV2
TGTGCCCGGTCTCGGGAGGGGATTTCACATGAGCAGTTCTTC
CARSREGISHEQFF
>-|TRBJ2-7|once|TRBV5-1
TGCGCCAGCAGCTTTTCAGGCTCCTACGAGCAGTACTTC
CASSFSGSYEQYF
>-|TRBJ2-7|-|TRBV6-1
TGTGCCAGCAGATCTTACGAGCAGTACTTC
CASRSYEQYF
>-|TRBJ2-1|-|TRBV25-1
TGTGCCAGCAGCGGCTACAATGAGCAGTTCTTC
CASSGYNEQFF
>-|TRBJ2-3|-|TRBV7-9
TGTGCCAGCAAATATCAGGGGACGGATACGCAGTATTTT
CASKYQGTDTQYF
>TRBD2|TRBJ2-5|-|TRBV9
TGTGCCAGCAGCACCCCCGGGACTAGCGGGACTGAGACCCAGTACTTC
CASSTPGTSGTETQYF
>TRBD2|TRBJ2-3|once|TRBV4-1
TGCGCCAGCAGCCATGGGTCCAGCGGGAGGCCCCTAGATACGCAGTATTTT
CASSHGSSGRPLDTQYF
>-|TRBJ1-2|once|TRBV28
TGTGCCAGCAGACCCCCCGGCGAACGTAACTATGGCTACACCTTC
CASRPPGERNYGYTF
>TRBD2|TRBJ2-7|-|TRBV28
TGTGCCACGATGTTAGCGGGAGGAGAGTCCTACGAGCAGTACTTC
CATMLAGGESYEQYF
>-|TRBJ2-1|-|TRBV2
TGTGCCAGCAGTGGGGGAGAATCGGCCAATGAGCAGTTCTTC
CASSGGESANEQFF
>TRBD1|TRBJ2-5|-|TRBV28
TGTGCCAGCAGTTATACAGGGGGCTCCGGCCAAGAGACCCAGTACTTC
CASSYTGGSGQETQYF
>TRBD2|TRBJ2-1|-|TRBV25-1
TGTGCCAGCAGTGATTCCCATAGCGGGAGGGCCAGCGATGAGCAGTTCTTC
CASSDSHSGRASDEQFF
>-|TRBJ2-7|-|TRBV7-8
TGTGCCAGCAGCTTAGACACGAGCTCCTACGAGCAGTACTTC
CASSLDTSSYEQYF
>-|TRBJ2-7|-|TRBV7-9
TGTGCCAGCAGCTTATCAAGCGCTGACTACGAGCAGTACTTC
CASSLSSADYEQYF
>-|TRBJ2-5|-|TRBV19
TGTGCCAGTTCCCCTCCCGGGACTTACGAAGAGACCCAGTACTTC
CASSPPGTYEETQYF
>-|TRBJ1-3|-|TRBV5-5
TGTGCCAGCAGCTTGTGGGTCGGAGGGGCAGCCTCTGGAAACACCATATATTTT
CASSLWVGGAASGNTIYF
>TRBD1|TRBJ2-2|-|TRBV6-1
TGTGCCAGCAGTGCGCTTGGGACAGGGGGGTCCGGGGAGCTGTTTTTT
CASSALGTGGSGELFF
>TRBD1|TRBJ2-7|-|TRBV29-1
TGCAGCGTTGAAGGCGGGACAGGGGGTTCTGTTGAGCAGTACTTC
CSVEGGTGGSVEQYF
>TRBD2|TRBJ2-1|-|TRBV29-1
TGCAGCGTTGAAGATCGACTAGCGCAGCAGTTCTTC
CSVEDRLAQQFF
>-|TRBJ2-5|-|TRBV2
TGTGCCAGCAGTGTGGACGGGAAAGAGACCCAGTACTTC
CASSVDGKETQYF
>-|TRBJ2-3|-|TRBV2
TGTGCCAGCATAGGTCAGCGGGTGGGCACAGATACGCAGTATTTT
CASIGQRVGTDTQYF
>-|TRBJ1-1|-|TRBV30
TGTGCCTGGAGTCGGGGGGGCCTAACTGAAGCTTTCTTT
CAWSRGGLTEAFF
>TRBD1|TRBJ2-7|-|TRBV6-6
TGTGCCAGTCGAGACAGGGAACTCTACGAGCAGTACTTC
CASRDRELYEQYF
>-|TRBJ1-1|-|TRBV30
TGTGCCTGGAGTCGTCATGAAGCTTTCTTT
CAWSRHEAFF
>-|TRBJ1-4|-|TRBV7-9
TGTGCCAGCAGCCGAGGCCGTTCGGGACGTGAAAAACTGTTTTTT
CASSRGRSGREKLFF
>TRBD2|TRBJ2-1|once|TRBV29-1
TGCAGCGTTAGGTGGACTAGCGGGACGCATAATACGTACAATGAGCAGTTCTTC
CSVRWTSGTHNTYNEQFF
>-|TRBJ1-5|once|TRBV6-1
TGTGCCAGCAGTGAAGGACCGGGCCCCGGGGGACAGCCCCAGCATTTT
CASSEGPGPGGQPQHF
>TRBD1|TRBJ1-2|few|TRBV30
TGTGCCTGGGGGACAGGGCCCTATGGCTACACCTTC
CAWGTGPYGYTF
>TRBD1|TRBJ2-7|-|TRBV28
TGTGCCAGCAGACGGACAGGAGCCTACGAGCAGTACTTC
CASRRTGAYEQYF
>TRBD1|TRBJ1-2|once|TRBV28
TGTGCCAGCAGTACCACAGGGGGCCCGAACTATGGCTACACCTTC
CASSTTGGPNYGYTF
>-|TRBJ2-3|-|TRBV4-1
TGCGCCAGCAGCCAAGCCCCGTCTAGGGGCACAGATACGCAGTATTTT
CASSQAPSRGTDTQYF
>TRBD1|TRBJ2-2|-|TRBV7-8
TGTGCCAGCAGCTTCCAGGGGGGGACAGGGTACACCGGGGAGCTGTTTTTT
CASSFQGGTGYTGELFF
>TRBD1|TRBJ2-4|-|TRBV11-2
TGTGCCAGCAGCTTACGAACAGGGGTCCTAGCCAAAAACATTCAGTACTTC
CASSLRTGVLAKNIQYF
>-|TRBJ2-3|-|TRBV5-1
TGCGCCAGCAGCTTGGGCGGAAGCACAGATACGCAGTATTTT
CASSLGGSTDTQYF
>-|TRBJ1-2|-|TRBV28
TGTGCCAGCAGTAGAGGGGAGGGGGTAGTGTATGGCTACACCTTC
CASSRGEGVVYGYTF
>TRBD1|TRBJ1-3|-|TRBV28
TGTGCCAGCACCTGGGGACAGGGGGCAGGAAACACCATATATTTT
CASTWGQGAGNTIYF
>-|TRBJ2-5|-|TRBV11-2
TGTGCCAGCAGCTTACAGGGTCGAGAGACCCAGTACTTC
CASSLQGRETQYF
>TRBD1|TRBJ1-1|-|TRBV6-6
TGTGCCAGCAGAAGGACAGGGGAGTTTCCGAACACTGAAGCTTTCTTT
CASRRTGEFPNTEAFF
>TRBD1|TRBJ2-4|-|TRBV10-3
TGTGCCACCGGGACAGAAGGGCCCGACCAGTACTTC
CATGTEGPDQYF
>TRBD1|TRBJ2-7|-|TRBV29-1
TGCAGCGTTGGGTCGGGACAGCCGCCCTACGAGCAGTACTTC
CSVGSGQPPYEQYF